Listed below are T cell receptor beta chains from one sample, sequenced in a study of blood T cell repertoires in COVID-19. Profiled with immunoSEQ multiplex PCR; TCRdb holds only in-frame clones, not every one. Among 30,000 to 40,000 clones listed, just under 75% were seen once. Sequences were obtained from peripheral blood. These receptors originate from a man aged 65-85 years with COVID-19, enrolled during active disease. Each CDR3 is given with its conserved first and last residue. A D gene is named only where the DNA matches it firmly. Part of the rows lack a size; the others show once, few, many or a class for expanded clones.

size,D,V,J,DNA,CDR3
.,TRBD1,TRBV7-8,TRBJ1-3,TGTGCCAGCAGCTTATGGACAGGGATCTCTGGAAACACCATATATTTT,CASSLWTGISGNTIYF
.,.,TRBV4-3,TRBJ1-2,TGCGCCAGCAGCCAAGTCGTCTCGGATGGCTACACCTTC,CASSQVVSDGYTF
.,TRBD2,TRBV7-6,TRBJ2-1,TGTGCCAGCAGCATATTAGGACGGACTAGCTACAATGAGCAGTTCTTC,CASSILGRTSYNEQFF
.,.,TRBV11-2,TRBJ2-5,TGTGCCAGCAGCTCCCTACAAGAGACCCAGTACTTC,CASSSLQETQYF
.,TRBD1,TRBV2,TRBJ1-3,TGTGCCAGTGCACTGACAGGGGTTCCTGGAAACACCATATATTTT,CASALTGVPGNTIYF
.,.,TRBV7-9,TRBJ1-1,TGTGCCAGCAGCTCCTCAGCGGGGATAGAGACTGAAGCTTTCTTT,CASSSSAGIETEAFF
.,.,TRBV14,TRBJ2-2,TGTGCCAGCAGCCAAGATCTCCCGCGCGCCGGGGAGCTGTTTTTT,CASSQDLPRAGELFF
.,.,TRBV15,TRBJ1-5,TGTGCCACCAGCAGTCCCTCCTCAGGCATCGGGGGAAGAAGCAATCAGCCCCAGCATTTT,CATSSPSSGIGGRSNQPQHF
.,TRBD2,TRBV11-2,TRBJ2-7,TGTGCCAGCAGCCCCGCGGGGGGGTTGGAGCAGTACTTC,CASSPAGGLEQYF
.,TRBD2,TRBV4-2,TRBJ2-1,TGTGCCAGCAGCCAATACCTCGGGGGGACCCACAATGAGCAGTTCTTC,CASSQYLGGTHNEQFF
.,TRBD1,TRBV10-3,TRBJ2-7,TGTGCCATCAGTGATGACGCGGACAGGGGACACGAGCAGTACTTC,CAISDDADRGHEQYF
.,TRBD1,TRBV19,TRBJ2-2,TGTGCCAGTAGAGGACAGGGCCAGAACACCGGGGAGCTGTTTTTT,CASRGQGQNTGELFF
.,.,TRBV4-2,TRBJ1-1,TGTGCCAGCAGCCAAGATCCTAACGATCGGAACACTGAAGCTTTCTTT,CASSQDPNDRNTEAFF
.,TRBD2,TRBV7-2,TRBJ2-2,TGTGCCAGCAGCTTAGTGGCTTTAGCGGGGGGGCCCGGGGAGCTGTTTTTT,CASSLVALAGGPGELFF
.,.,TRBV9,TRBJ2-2,TGTGCCAGCAGCGTAGGGTACGGGGGAAACACCGGGGAGCTGTTTTTT,CASSVGYGGNTGELFF
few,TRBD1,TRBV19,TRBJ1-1,TGTGCCAGTAGTATTGCAGGGGGCGTTGAAGCTTTCTTT,CASSIAGGVEAFF
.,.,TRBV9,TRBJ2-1,TGTGCCAGCAGCTTATTTAACAGCCCCGGTGTGCCACGGTTCTTC,CASSLFNSPGVPRFF
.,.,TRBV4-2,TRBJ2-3,TGTGCCAGCAGCCAAGCGAGAGATACGCAGTATTTT,CASSQARDTQYF
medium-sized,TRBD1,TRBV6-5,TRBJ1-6,TGTGCCAGCAGTTACGGACAGGGGGTGATTCCCCTCCACTTT,CASSYGQGVIPLHF
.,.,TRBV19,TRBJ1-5,TGTGCCAGTTCGAGTGTTCCCCCTTATCAGCCCCAGCATTTT,CASSSVPPYQPQHF
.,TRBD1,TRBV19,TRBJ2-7,TGTGCCAGTACCCCAGGAGGGACAGGGGGCTACGAGCAGTACTTC,CASTPGGTGGYEQYF
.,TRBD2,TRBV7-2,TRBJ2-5,TGTGCCGGCCAGTCCGGGGGGGCTGTTGAGACCCAGTACTTC,CAGQSGGAVETQYF
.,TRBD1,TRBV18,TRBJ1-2,TGTGCCAGCTCAAGCGATGGGACAGGGGTGGACTATGGCTACACCTTC,CASSSDGTGVDYGYTF
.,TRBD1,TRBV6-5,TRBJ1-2,TGTGCCAGCAGTTACGGGACAGGGGGCTATGGCTACACCTTC,CASSYGTGGYGYTF
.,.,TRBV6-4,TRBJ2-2,TGTGCCAGCAGTGACTCGGCCAGGCACACCGGGGAGCTGTTTTTT,CASSDSARHTGELFF
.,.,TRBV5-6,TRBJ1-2,TGTGCCAGCACCCAACTTAACTATGGCTACACCTTC,CASTQLNYGYTF
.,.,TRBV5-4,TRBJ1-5,TGTGCCAGCAGCTTTTCCGGGACACCAAATCAGCCCCAGCATTTT,CASSFSGTPNQPQHF